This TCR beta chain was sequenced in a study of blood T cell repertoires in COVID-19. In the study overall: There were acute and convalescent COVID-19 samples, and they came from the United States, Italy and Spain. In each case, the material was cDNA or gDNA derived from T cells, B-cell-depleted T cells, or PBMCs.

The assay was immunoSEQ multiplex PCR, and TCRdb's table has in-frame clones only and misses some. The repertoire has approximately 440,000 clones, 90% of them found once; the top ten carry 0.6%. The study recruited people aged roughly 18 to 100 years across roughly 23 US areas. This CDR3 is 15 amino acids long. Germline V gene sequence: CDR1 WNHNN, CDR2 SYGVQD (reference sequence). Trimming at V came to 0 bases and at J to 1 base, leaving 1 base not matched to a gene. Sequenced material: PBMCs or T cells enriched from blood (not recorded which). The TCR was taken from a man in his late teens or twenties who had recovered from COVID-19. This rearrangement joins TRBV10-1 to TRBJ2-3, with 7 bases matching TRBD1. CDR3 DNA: TGCGCCAGCAGTGAGTCGCAGGGGGGCACAGATACGCAGTATTTT. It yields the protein CASSESQGGTDTQYF.